The clone carrying this T cell receptor beta chain was detected a few times. The length of the CDR3 is 13 residues. V was trimmed by 5 bases and J by 2 bases, leaving 13 bases between them. Germline lookup yields CDR1 GTSNPN and CDR2 SVGIG (reference sequence). In TCRdb, the RT-PCR reads were re-called with MiXCR into one record per CDR3 protein. This table has hundreds of thousands of distinct CDR3 sequences, approximately 15% appearing once. The rearrangement links TRBV30 to TRBJ2-7; D ambiguous. This receptor was identified in a female donor in good health, serving as a healthy control. Source material: memory CD4+ T cells from blood. The CDR3: CAWARQNAYEQYF. The CDR3 DNA reads TGTGCCTGGGCGCGGCAAAACGCCTACGAGCAGTACTTC.